This TCR beta chain is from a study of OX40 agonist ivuxolimab in advanced cancers. In terms of the full investigation: Ivuxolimab, which targeted the costimulatory receptor OX40 (CD134), was an agonistic, fully human IgG2 monoclonal antibody. Intravenous ivuxolimab was administered to patients every 2 weeks at six dose levels: 0.01, 0.1, 0.3, 1.5, 3 and 10 mg/kg. Of the approximately 50 dose-escalation patients, hepatocellular carcinoma was present in around 19, melanoma in roughly 15, renal cell carcinoma in 9 and head and neck cancer in 9. In the dose-escalation cohort, more than 80% of patients were male, and the mean age was roughly 60 years with a range of roughly 20 to 80. Patients were allowed to have had prior anti-PD-1, anti-PD-L1 or anti-CTLA-4 therapy, and 40% to 45% of the dose-escalation patients had previously received checkpoint inhibitors. Partial responses occurred in three dose-escalation patients, of whom one had hepatocellular carcinoma and two had cutaneous melanoma. The point of sequencing TCRbeta in the periphery was to test whether ivuxolimab changed TCR sequence diversity and drove clonal T-cell expansion. The paper covers the monotherapy dose-escalation part of the phase I ivuxolimab trial, which included N = 52 patients.

On this clone itself: Its specific antigen is unknown. Per-base quality was not reported, and no clone a single base away is much larger than it.

Patients with autoimmune disease history or receiving systemic immunosuppression were excluded from the trial. Peripheral blood for TCR sequencing was collected from all dose cohorts at baseline, on cycle 4 day 1, and on cycle 7 day 1. The samples were taken from a phase I, first-in-human, multicenter, open-label dose-escalation trial of ivuxolimab. Adults with locally advanced or metastatic melanoma, renal cell, hepatocellular, or head and neck squamous cell carcinoma were enrolled in the trial. Before TCR sequencing, CD4+ T cells and CD8+ T cells were sorted from peripheral blood as separate populations. The full study reports these points: Low levels of normalized T-cell clonal expansion were also seen in some patients who did not respond. At doses of 0.1 to 3.0 mg/kg, clonal expansion of both CD4+ and CD8+ T cells in blood was seen between baseline and week 6. In the 0.1-3.0 mg/kg groups, partial responders were among the patients with the lowest normalized peripheral clonal expansion, particularly in CD8+ T cells. The antigen specificity of the clonally expanded peripheral T cells was not determined. After ivuxolimab, more expanded clones were found on average in CD8+ T cells than in CD4+ T cells.

To sequence the TCRbeta CDR3 region, genomic DNA was isolated from the sorted cells. The immunoSEQ Assay was used for sequencing of TCRbeta CDR3 regions. TCRdb re-hosts the immuneACCESS table, in-frame sequences only. Its copies lack some clones; in the studies checked, an unresolved V gene accounts for under half of them, and the cause for the rest is not known. The sample yields roughly 8,700 clones; roughly 90% were counted once. The ten largest clones represent approximately 4.8% of the sample. Looking up the germline V gene yields CDR1 SNHLY and CDR2 FYNNEI. From the cysteine through the phenylalanine, the CDR3 covers 10 amino acids. Kept here is only the CDR3 DNA, which spans 30 bases and is read in frame from base 1. Trimming takes 8 bases from V and 6 bases from J, and the germline ends sit 5 bases apart.

This TCR derives from an adult with an advanced solid tumor such as melanoma, head and neck, liver or kidney cancer. This specimen consisted of CD4+ or CD8+ T cells sorted from blood, obtained in a trial of the OX40 agonist ivuxolimab. Recombination joined TRBV2 with TRBJ2-1, with no confidently assigned D gene. The sequenced DNA: TGTGCCAGCGGCGGCAATGAGCAGTTCTTC. It encodes CASGGNEQFF.